One sample yielded the 29 T cell receptor beta chains listed below, sequenced in a study of shared clonotypes between healthy human individuals. Clones were read by immunoSEQ multiplex PCR, and TCRdb kept only the in-frame ones, dropping some. The data hold fewer than 500,000 clones, with about three quarters observed a single time. Material: PBMCs. These receptors came from a woman in her 40s in good health. Some clones in this sample may be carry-over from other donors' samples.

Remarks on this clone: The same CDR3 also results from other DNA sequences found in this sample. This chain links TRBV5-1 with TRBJ2-7; 11 bases agree with TRBD1. This CDR3 contains 14 residues. The J segment lost 4 bases and the V segment lost 2 bases, leaving 2 bases of the junction unmatched. Germline CDR1 reads SGHRS; CDR2 reads YFSETQ. The CDR3 loop reads CASSLGTGGYEQYF. In nucleotides, the CDR3 is TGCGCCAGCAGCTTAGGGACAGGGGGGTACGAGCAGTACTTC.

This clone was found once. V and J are TRBV27 and TRBJ2-7; no clear D gene. The CDR3 length is 15 residues. CDR1 is MNHEY, CDR2 SMNVEV, per germline (reference sequence). V shed 6 bases and J shed 0 bases, with 15 bases lying between them. CDR3 protein: CASRTANQNSYEQYF. In nucleotides, the CDR3 is TGTGCCAGCAGGACCGCAAACCAAAACTCCTACGAGCAGTACTTC.

The chain links TRBV6-1 to TRBJ1-1; no clear D gene. Germline CDR1 is MNHNS and CDR2 is SASEGT. V lost 5 bases to trimming and J lost 5 bases, with 12 bases between them. This CDR3 contains 13 residues. CDR3 DNA sequence: TGTGCCAGCAGTATTGGACGTGCGACTGAAGCTTTCTTT. Its translation: CASSIGRATEAFF.

The rearrangement links TRBV5-5 to TRBJ1-1; a possible D gene is TRBD1 (6 bases). Germline V gene lookup returns CDR1 SGHKS and CDR2 YYEKEE (reference sequence). The V and J ends lost 4 bases and 5 bases respectively, with 12 bases between them. This CDR3 is 13 amino acids long. The CDR3 nucleotides are TGTGCCAGCAGCCCTAACGGACAGACTGAAGCTTTCTTT. Translation gives CASSPNGQTEAFF.

The V gene is TRBV5-1, the J gene TRBJ1-3; TRBD1 might be the D (6 bases). This CDR3 contains 15 residues. The V gene lost 3 bases and the J gene lost 0 bases, with 10 bases spanning the gap. Germline loops: CDR1 SGHRS, CDR2 YFSETQ. The CDR3 DNA follows: TGCGCCAGCAGCTCGACAGGAAGCTCTGGAAACACCATATATTTT. Amino acid sequence: CASSSTGSSGNTIYF. The whole variable domain, remainder taken from reference TRBV5-1 and TRBJ1-3, is KAGVTQTPRYLIKTRGQQVTLSCSPISGHRSVSWYQQTPGQGLQFLFEYFSETQRNKGNFPGRFSGRQFSNSRSEMNVSTLELGDSALYLCASSSTGSSGNTIYFGEGSWLTVV.

The chain carries TRBV5-4 and TRBJ2-4; possibly TRBD2 for D (5 bases). This CDR3 spans 14 amino acids. Trimming removed 3 bases at V and 7 bases at J, with 14 bases between. Germline V CDR1 and CDR2: SGHNT, YYREEE (reference sequence). CDR3 sequence (DNA): TGTGCCAGCAGCTCGGGGATAGCCAGGAACATTCAGTACTTC. The encoded protein is CASSSGIARNIQYF.

This clone showed up just a few times. The J gene is TRBJ2-5, the V gene TRBV4-2, with 15 bases matching TRBD2. The V gene end was trimmed by 4 bases and the J gene end by 3 bases; junction bases not matched to a gene: 6. CDR1 and CDR2 (germline): LGHNA, YNFKEQ. The CDR3 has 17 residues. CDR3 sequence: CASSRGLAGGGKETQYF. Here the CDR3 DNA reads TGTGCCAGCAGCCGAGGACTAGCGGGAGGGGGAAAAGAGACCCAGTACTTC.

The V gene is TRBV7-6, the J gene TRBJ1-5; D remains ambiguous. Germline CDR1 and CDR2: SGHVS and FNYEAQ. V was pared by 0 bases and J by 7 bases, with 16 bases between. The CDR3 has 16 residues. The CDR3 protein is CASSLALPGTGQPQHF. CDR3 sequence (DNA): TGTGCCAGCAGCTTAGCGCTCCCGGGAACGGGACAGCCCCAGCATTTT. Variable domain in full (rest from reference TRBV7-6 and TRBJ1-5): GAGVSQSPRYKVTKRGQDVALRCDPISGHVSLYWYRQALGQGPEFLTYFNYEAQQDKSGLPNDRFSAERPEGSISTLTIQRTEQRDSAMYRCASSLALPGTGQPQHFGDGTRLSIL.

J is TRBJ2-1 and V is TRBV28; 9 bases map to TRBD1. Germline values: CDR1 MDHEN, CDR2 SYDVKM. J lost 7 bases, V lost 0 bases, and 10 bases had no gene match. The CDR3 has 17 residues. CDR3 nucleotides: TGTGCCAGCAGTTTATGGTCCGGGACAGGGTTTCGGAATGAGCAGTTCTTC. Protein sequence: CASSLWSGTGFRNEQFF.

The gene calls are TRBV6-1 and TRBJ2-7; 10 bases are a match to TRBD2. CDR3 size: 16 residues. V shed 4 bases, J shed 4 bases, and the junction held 10 bases outside the gene matches. The germline CDR1 and CDR2 sequences are MNHNS and SASEGT. The CDR3 DNA reads as TGTGCCAGCAGTGTGGGGGGGGTGGGACTAGCGTACGAGCAGTACTTC. Translation: CASSVGGVGLAYEQYF.

The CDR3 DNA reads as TGTGCCAGCAGCCAAGATCTGACCCTATTTACCTACGAGCAGTACTTC. Translation gives CASSQDLTLFTYEQYF. This chain connects TRBV14 to TRBJ2-7; D gene uncertain. This CDR3 is 16 amino acids long. V lost 0 bases to trimming and J lost 2 bases, with 14 bases between them. The V gene's germline CDR1 is SGHDN and CDR2 FVKESK. The variable domain in full, completed from reference TRBV14 and TRBJ2-7, reads EAGVTQFPSHSVIEKGQTVTLRCDPISGHDNLYWYRRVMGKEIKFLLHFVKESKQDESGMPNNRFLAERTGGTYSTLKVQPAELEDSGVYFCASSQDLTLFTYEQYFGPGTRLTVT.

The chain employs TRBV7-6 and TRBJ2-7; 15 positions agree with TRBD2. The CDR3 contains 17 residues. With 1 base clipped from V and 0 bases from J, the junction kept 1 base outside the gene matches. CDR1 and CDR2 (germline): SGHVS, FNYEAQ. For the CDR3, the DNA is TGTGCCAGCAGCTTAGGGACTAGCGGGAGGGGCTCCTACGAGCAGTACTTC. It codes for CASSLGTSGRGSYEQYF.

As for this clone: The sample holds other DNA sequences that translate to the same CDR3. The J gene is TRBJ2-7, the V gene TRBV20-1; the D is unclear. Deletions cut 0 bases from V and 2 bases from J, with 2 bases between. The germline gives CDR1 DFQATT, CDR2 SNEGSKA (reference sequence). The CDR3 is 11 residues long. The CDR3 protein is CSARDPYEQYF. CDR3 in DNA: TGCAGTGCTAGAGACCCCTACGAGCAGTACTTC.

The chain recombines TRBV30 with TRBJ2-3; a weak D match, TRBD2 (6 bases). This CDR3 region has 19 residues. CDR1 is GTSNPN, CDR2 SVGIG, per germline (reference sequence). V was pared by 4 bases and J by 0 bases, with 26 bases between. The CDR3 sequence is CAWTMKYLASVSSTDTQYF. CDR3 coding DNA: TGTGCCTGGACAATGAAGTATCTGGCTAGCGTTTCTAGCACAGATACGCAGTATTTT.

This chain joins TRBV6-6 and TRBJ2-1, with D unclear. This CDR3 has 13 amino acids. V was clipped by 6 bases and J by 4 bases, with 10 bases between them. CDR1 is MNHNY and CDR2 is SVGAGI in the germline V gene (reference sequence). The CDR3 DNA follows: TGTGCCAGCAGAACCTCAACATACAATGAGCAGTTCTTC. It is translated as CASRTSTYNEQFF.

The rearrangement links TRBV28 to TRBJ2-7; 10 bases align to TRBD2. The CDR3 has 14 residues. V gave up 6 bases and J gave up 7 bases; unmatched junction bases: 9. Germline V gene sequence: CDR1 MDHEN, CDR2 SYDVKM. DNA for the CDR3: TGTGCCAGCAGCCCGCCTCCACTAGCGGGAGAGCAGTACTTC. It yields the protein CASSPPPLAGEQYF. The variable domain in full, completed from reference TRBV28 and TRBJ2-7, reads DVKVTQSSRYLVKRTGEKVFLECVQDMDHENMFWYRQDPGLGLRLIYFSYDVKMKEKGDIPEGYSVSREKKERFSLILESASTNQTSMYLCASSPPPLAGEQYFGPGTRLTVT.

V is TRBV6-1 and J is TRBJ2-2; D is perhaps TRBD2 (6 bases). Germline CDR1 and CDR2: MNHNS and SASEGT. The CDR3 totals 16 residues. The V end was cut by 1 base, the J end by 2 bases, with 11 bases between. CDR3 nucleotide sequence: TGTGCCAGCAGTGAAGGACGCGGGGCCAACACCGGGGAGCTGTTTTTT. Protein sequence: CASSEGRGANTGELFF.

To note about this clone: The sample contains more than one DNA sequence encoding this CDR3. The chain couples TRBV2 to TRBJ1-5; no firm D call. Germline CDR1 SNHLY, CDR2 FYNNEI. CDR3 length: 13 amino acids. With 4 bases removed from V and 3 bases from J, the gap between germline ends came to 7 bases. The CDR3 sequence: CASSGQTNQPQHF. The CDR3 DNA reads TGTGCCAGCAGTGGGCAGACCAATCAGCCCCAGCATTTT.

This clone came up once. This chain uses TRBV2 with TRBJ1-5; 9 bases agree with TRBD1. V dropped 5 bases and J dropped 0; count of bases not matched to a gene: 8. Germline V lookup: CDR1 SNHLY, CDR2 FYNNEI. This CDR3 is built from 17 residues. CDR3 residues: CASSKSDRGYSNQPQHF. The CDR3, as DNA: TGTGCCAGCAGTAAATCGGACAGGGGCTATAGCAATCAGCCCCAGCATTTT.

This clone turned up a few times. The chain is built from TRBV7-2 and TRBJ2-1; 9 positions match TRBD2. The CDR3 runs to 15 residues. Trimming cost V 1 base and J 9 bases; bases outside gene matches: 7. The V gene's germline CDR1 is SGHTA and CDR2 FQGNSA. The CDR3 protein is CASSLVLGTSFEQFF. The CDR3, as DNA: TGTGCCAGCAGCTTAGTCCTCGGGACTAGCTTTGAGCAGTTCTTC.

This clone showed up many times. This rearrangement joins TRBV15 to TRBJ1-4, with no clear D. Deletions cut 1 base from V and 5 bases from J, with 14 bases between. The germline V gene has CDR1 LNHNV and CDR2 YYDKDF (reference sequence). The CDR3 extends over 16 amino acids. The CDR3 protein is CATSRVWAGENEKLFF. The CDR3 nucleotides are TGTGCCACCAGCAGAGTTTGGGCAGGAGAAAATGAAAAACTGTTTTTT.

The V gene is TRBV29-1, the J gene TRBJ2-3, with TRBD2 matching over 12 bases. V trimming: 1 base; J trimming: 6 bases; junction bases outside the gene matches: 14. This CDR3 has 18 residues. CDR1 SQVTM and CDR2 ANQGSEA come from the germline V gene. CDR3 protein: CSVEGTSGIRPRGDTQYF. In DNA form, the CDR3 reads TGCAGCGTTGAAGGGACTAGCGGGATCCGTCCACGAGGGGATACGCAGTATTTT.

V gene TRBV6-1 combines with J gene TRBJ2-2; 7 bases are shared with TRBD2. CDR3 length equals 16 residues. CDR1 and CDR2 (germline): MNHNS, SASEGT. The V and J ends lost 4 bases and 0 bases, in that order; junction bases with no gene match: 5. The CDR3 sequence: CASSARLASNTGELFF. The CDR3, as DNA: TGTGCCAGCAGTGCCCGACTAGCCTCGAACACCGGGGAGCTGTTTTTT.

V and J are TRBV28 and TRBJ1-2; perhaps TRBD1 as D (5 bases). V lost 6 bases to trimming and J lost 8 bases, with 19 bases between them. This CDR3 is built from 14 residues. Germline-derived CDR1 and CDR2 are MDHEN and SYDVKM. As DNA, the CDR3 is TGTGCCAGCAGGGTGACAGCTCTAACTATGGGCTACACCTTC. Protein product: CASRVTALTMGYTF.

Only one count was recorded for this clone. The chain combines TRBV7-6 with TRBJ2-2, with D possibly TRBD2 on 6 matching bases. Germline loops: CDR1 SGHVS, CDR2 FNYEAQ. The V end lost 3 bases, the J end lost 3 bases, and 14 bases lay between the germline ends. The CDR3 extends over 16 amino acids. Written as DNA, the CDR3 is TGTGCCAGCAGCTTGAGGGGCGGAGGGGACACCGGGGAGCTGTTTTTT. This sequence encodes CASSLRGGGDTGELFF.

The chain links TRBV5-1 to TRBJ2-3, with D maybe TRBD1 (6 bases). CDR1 and CDR2 (germline): SGHRS, YFSETQ. Trimming shortened V by 4 bases and J by 0 bases, and 15 bases separated the two germline ends. CDR3 length: 16 amino acids. DNA for the CDR3: TGCGCCAGCAGCCACCGGGACAAACTTAGCACAGATACGCAGTATTTT. It yields the protein CASSHRDKLSTDTQYF. Together with reference TRBV5-1 and TRBJ2-3, the CDR3 gives the full variable domain: KAGVTQTPRYLIKTRGQQVTLSCSPISGHRSVSWYQQTPGQGLQFLFEYFSETQRNKGNFPGRFSGRQFSNSRSEMNVSTLELGDSALYLCASSHRDKLSTDTQYFGPGTRLTVL.

This clone was recorded once. The chain employs TRBV7-2 and TRBJ1-5; D is unclear. The CDR3 has 15 residues. CDR1 and CDR2 from the germline V gene are SGHTA and FQGNSA. Trimming removed 2 bases from V and 3 bases from J, with 11 bases in between. The CDR3 sequence is CASSLWASINQPQHF. The CDR3 coding sequence is TGTGCCAGCAGCTTATGGGCGTCTATCAATCAGCCCCAGCATTTT.

This chain joins TRBV4-3 and TRBJ1-2; D is perhaps TRBD1 (5 bases). Germline V gene lookup returns CDR1 LGHNA and CDR2 YSLEER. The CDR3 extends over 14 amino acids. Between the trimmed V and J ends, which lost 4 bases and 5 bases, there was a span of 14 bases. The CDR3 spells CASSPGRGRYGYTF. Here the CDR3 DNA reads TGCGCCAGCAGCCCTGGACGGGGGAGATATGGCTACACCTTC.

This clone has more than one count but fewer than ten. The chain combines TRBV18 with TRBJ2-7; tentatively, D is TRBD2 (6 bases). Trimming left V 3 bases short and J 0 bases short, with 12 bases between. The germline CDR1 and CDR2 sequences are KGHSH and LQKENI. The CDR3 extends over 15 amino acids. In DNA, the CDR3 is TGTGCCAGCTCACCGGTAGCGGTTAGCTCCTACGAGCAGTACTTC. Translating gives CASSPVAVSSYEQYF.